Listed here are 24 T cell receptor beta chains from one sample, sequenced in a study of shared clonotypes between healthy human individuals. Some clones are missing from TCRdb's copy, which holds only in-frame ones; the method was immunoSEQ multiplex PCR. The data contain approximately 500,000 clones, around four fifths of them singletons. Specimen: PBMCs. These receptors originate from a woman in her forties in good health. Some clones in this sample may be carry-over from other donors' samples.

The chain joins TRBV11-3 to TRBJ2-2; TRBD2 is a possible D gene (5 bases). Germline-derived CDR1 and CDR2 are SGHNT and YENEEA. Trimming shortened V by 5 bases and J by 6 bases, and 10 bases separated the two germline ends. This CDR3 contains 13 residues. Here the CDR3 reads CASSPRRSGELFF. The DNA of the CDR3 is TGTGCCAGCAGCCCGAGGAGGTCCGGGGAGCTGTTTTTT.

The chain couples TRBV4-1 to TRBJ1-2, with a possible D match to TRBD1 (5 bases). The CDR3 has 13 residues. V was cut by 0 bases and J by 10 bases, with 12 bases left in between. The V gene's germline CDR1 is MGHRA and CDR2 YSYEKL. Here the CDR3 reads CASSQERQFAYTF. As DNA, the CDR3 is TGCGCCAGCAGCCAAGAACGACAGTTCGCCTACACCTTC.

The V call is TRBV5-1, the J call TRBJ2-5, with 7 bases fitting TRBD1. The ends lost 5 bases at V and 3 bases at J; junction bases unmatched: 4. The germline V gene encodes CDR1 SGHRS and CDR2 YFSETQ. The CDR3 extends over 13 amino acids. In DNA, the CDR3 is TGCGCCAGCAGACCCGGGACAGAAGAGACCCAGTACTTC. Its translation is CASRPGTEETQYF.

This clone appeared once. This chain connects TRBV5-1 to TRBJ2-7, with a weak D call TRBD1 (6 bases). This CDR3 region has 14 residues. Looked up from germline, CDR1 is SGHRS and CDR2 is YFSETQ. Trimming cost V 2 bases and J 2 bases, with 11 bases left between them. The CDR3 spells CASSFVQGTYEQYF. CDR3 bases: TGCGCCAGCAGCTTTGTACAGGGAACCTACGAGCAGTACTTC.

The V gene is TRBV25-1, the J gene TRBJ2-2; 8 nucleotides line up with TRBD1. Germline CDR1 is MGHDK and CDR2 is SYGVNS. This CDR3 is 14 amino acids long. Trimming took 7 bases from V and 4 from J; bases not matched to a gene: 5. CDR3 DNA: TGTGCCAGCACCCCCGGACAGGGCACCGGGGAGCTGTTTTTT. This gives the protein CASTPGQGTGELFF.

The chain links TRBV6-5 to TRBJ2-1, with D possibly called TRBD1 or TRBD2 (5 bases each). Trimming left V 6 bases short and J 1 base short, with 13 bases between. Germline V lookup: CDR1 MNHEY, CDR2 SVGAGI. The CDR3 consists of 15 residues. In DNA, the CDR3 is TGTGCCAGCAGCCTGTCGGGACCTTCCTACAATGAGCAGTTCTTC. Its protein is CASSLSGPSYNEQFF.

V usage is TRBV27 and J usage is TRBJ2-7; 7 positions match TRBD1. Germline V gives CDR1 MNHEY, CDR2 SMNVEV (reference sequence). The CDR3 runs to 16 residues. Unmatched junction bases numbered 6, after V lost 0 bases and J lost 1 base. CDR3 in amino acids: CASSLSRTGYSYEQYF. The CDR3, as DNA: TGTGCCAGCAGTTTATCCCGGACAGGCTATTCCTACGAGCAGTACTTC.

The V call is TRBV7-2, the J call TRBJ2-7, with D possibly being TRBD2 (5 bases). The CDR3 covers 13 residues. The germline CDR1 and CDR2 sequences are SGHTA and FQGNSA. Trimming shortened V by 5 bases and J by 6 bases, and 14 bases separated the two germline ends. The CDR3 protein is CASSPYRAGEQYF. The DNA for the CDR3 is TGTGCCAGCAGCCCATATAGGGCGGGCGAGCAGTACTTC.

The genes are TRBV7-3 and TRBJ2-3; D ambiguous. Germline CDR1 is SGHTA and CDR2 is FQGTGA. The CDR3 spans 14 residues. V was trimmed by 4 bases and J by 2 bases, leaving 10 bases between them. DNA of the CDR3: TGTGCCAGCAGCTCGAGTGGGGACACAGATACGCAGTATTTT. The encoded protein is CASSSSGDTDTQYF.

V and J are TRBV6-1 and TRBJ1-5; a weak D match, TRBD1 (5 bases). Trimming stripped 4 bases from V and 7 bases from J, with 17 bases between. CDR3 length equals 15 residues. Germline V gene sequence: CDR1 MNHNS, CDR2 SASEGT. The CDR3 here is CASSVGTQGWQPQHF. The CDR3 DNA reads as TGTGCCAGCAGTGTGGGGACCCAGGGATGGCAGCCCCAGCATTTT.

This chain uses TRBV4-2 with TRBJ1-2; tentatively, D is TRBD1 (5 bases). The CDR3 has 15 amino acids. Trimming removed 0 bases at V and 2 bases at J, with 10 bases between. Per germline, CDR1 LGHNA and CDR2 YNFKEQ. The CDR3 is CASSQENGGNYGYTF. CDR3 sequence (DNA): TGTGCCAGCAGCCAAGAGAACGGGGGAAACTATGGCTACACCTTC.

This clone was seen more than once but under ten times. Sequence at one end of the junction differs from germline and may be a read error. The rearrangement uses TRBV7-2 and TRBJ1-1, with D tentatively TRBD1 (5 bases). The CDR3 is made up of 11 amino acids. The V gene's germline CDR1 is SGHTA and CDR2 FQGNSA. The CDR3 loop reads CASSRRRGPDF. The CDR3 DNA follows: TGTGCCAGCAGCCGACGGAGGGGTCCTGACTTT.

This clone appeared a single time. The chain uses TRBV7-9 and TRBJ1-2; D remains ambiguous. The CDR3 consists of 15 residues. Germline V gene lookup returns CDR1 SEHNR and CDR2 FQNEAQ (reference sequence). The V end was cut by 0 bases, the J end by 2 bases, with 10 bases between. The CDR3 DNA reads TGTGCCAGCAGCTTAGCAGGGCGCGAGAACTATGGCTACACCTTC. The encoded protein is CASSLAGRENYGYTF.

This chain uses TRBV30 with TRBJ2-7; the D gene is possibly TRBD2 (6 bases). CDR1 is GTSNPN and CDR2 is SVGIG in the germline V gene (reference sequence). The CDR3 loop spans 14 amino acids. V lost 0 bases and J lost 6, with 15 bases in between. CDR3 amino acids: CAWSVLAVSGEQYF. The CDR3 DNA reads TGTGCCTGGAGTGTATTAGCGGTGAGCGGCGAGCAGTACTTC.

This rearrangement joins TRBV28 to TRBJ2-1; weak D call: TRBD2 (6 bases). The V and J ends lost 2 bases and 1 base respectively, with 9 bases between them. Germline values: CDR1 MDHEN, CDR2 SYDVKM. This CDR3 comprises 15 residues. DNA of the CDR3: TGTGCCAGCAGTTTAATCCTAGCGTCCTACAATGAGCAGTTCTTC. This translates into CASSLILASYNEQFF.

There are many counts of this clone. This rearrangement joins TRBV28 to TRBJ1-3; 7 positions match TRBD1. The V gene's germline CDR1 is MDHEN and CDR2 SYDVKM. This CDR3 is built from 14 residues. V shed 5 bases, J shed 6 bases, and the junction held 7 bases outside the gene matches. The CDR3 sequence: CASSPSGGENTIYF. The CDR3 coding sequence is TGTGCCAGCAGTCCCTCAGGGGGTGAAAACACCATATATTTT.

The V and J genes are TRBV25-1 and TRBJ2-7; 11 positions agree with TRBD2. Trimming removed 4 bases from V and 7 bases from J; junction bases left unmatched: 0. Looked up from germline, CDR1 is MGHDK and CDR2 is SYGVNS. This CDR3 has 12 amino acids. DNA of the CDR3: TGTGCCAGCAGTGGACTAGCGGGGGAGCAGTACTTC. The encoded protein is CASSGLAGEQYF.

The rearrangement joins TRBV4-1 to TRBJ1-5; 7 bases align to TRBD1. Looked up from germline, CDR1 is MGHRA and CDR2 is YSYEKL. This CDR3 region has 14 residues. V gave up 1 base and J gave up 5 bases; unmatched junction bases: 2. CDR3 sequence (DNA): TGCGCCAGCAGCCAAGGGACAGGCGATCAGCCCCAGCATTTT. Its protein is CASSQGTGDQPQHF.

The chain is built from TRBV18 and TRBJ2-2; possibly TRBD1 or TRBD2 for D (6 bases each). The CDR3 runs to 18 residues. Trimming pared 5 bases from V and 3 bases from J, leaving 22 bases between. Germline V gene data show CDR1 as KGHSH and CDR2 as LQKENI. The CDR3 DNA reads TGTGCCAGCTCAAACGCCGGTCCGGGGGCATCGGACACCGGGGAGCTGTTTTTT. Encoded protein: CASSNAGPGASDTGELFF.

The CDR3 is CASSLGLGNVEQYF. CDR3 bases: TGTGCCAGCAGCTTAGGACTAGGGAACGTGGAGCAGTACTTC. The genes are TRBV11-2 and TRBJ2-7; possibly TRBD2 for D (6 bases). The CDR3 covers 14 residues. V shed 1 base and J shed 7 bases, with 14 bases lying between them. Germline CDR1 SGHAT, CDR2 FQNNGV.

The V and J genes are TRBV6-6 and TRBJ2-3, with D tentatively TRBD1 (6 bases). The CDR3 is 14 residues long. Looked up from germline, CDR1 is MNHNY and CDR2 is SVGAGI (reference sequence). Trimming removed 0 bases from V and 3 bases from J, with 7 bases in between. Here the CDR3 DNA reads TGTGCCAGCAGTTACTCCCAGGGGACAGATACGCAGTATTTT. Protein sequence: CASSYSQGTDTQYF.

In regard to this clone: The sample carries other DNA sequences with the same CDR3. The chain recombines TRBV29-1 with TRBJ1-1; D is ambiguous. V lost 6 bases, J lost 0 bases, and 8 bases lay in between. The CDR3 is 12 amino acids. CDR1 and CDR2 from the germline V gene are SQVTM and ANQGSEA. The CDR3 region is CSVGRMNTEAFF. CDR3 sequence (DNA): TGCAGCGTCGGACGCATGAACACTGAAGCTTTCTTT.

This chain joins TRBV7-8 and TRBJ2-3; 9 bases match TRBD2. Unmatched junction bases numbered 13, after V lost 5 bases and J lost 4 bases. The CDR3 covers 17 residues. Germline V gives CDR1 SGHVS, CDR2 FQNEAQ. Here the CDR3 reads CASSKRAAGGGADTQYF. The CDR3, as DNA: TGTGCCAGCAGCAAAAGGGCAGCGGGAGGTGGGGCAGATACGCAGTATTTT.

This rearrangement joins TRBV10-2 to TRBJ2-7; D is ambiguous. The CDR3 loop spans 13 amino acids. V lost 7 bases and J lost 0, with 10 bases in between. Per germline, CDR1 WSHSY and CDR2 SAAADI. The CDR3 is CASTEYFSYEQYF. DNA of the CDR3: TGCGCCAGCACCGAGTACTTCTCCTACGAGCAGTACTTC.